The entry below gives a single TCR beta chain sequence along with its context. This sample was included in a study of blood T cell repertoires in COVID-19. Background on the study: The United States, Italy and Spain supplied acute and convalescent COVID-19 samples. Nucleic acid was either cDNA or gDNA, and it came from T cells, B-cell-depleted T cells, or PBMCs.

Authors' processing steps: Researchers report that nucleated cell counts were estimated from reference gene primer amplification. The method was immunoSEQ multiplex PCR; TCRdb's version includes in-frame clones alone and lacks a portion of them. Clone size and V and J calls were adopted from that table, with D and trimming inferred from the DNA. This table holds approximately 49,000 clones, 80% to 90% found once. CDR1 SNHLY and CDR2 FYNNEI come from the germline V gene. The CDR3 consists of 14 residues. V dropped 5 bases and J dropped 8; count of bases not matched to a gene: 11. Input material: peripheral blood. J is TRBJ1-2 and V is TRBV2; TRBD1 aligns across 7 bases. The receptor was derived from an older woman with acute or convalescent COVID-19. Here the CDR3 DNA reads TGTGCCAGCAGTAGGGGACAGCGCCAAGGCGGCTACACCTTC. Its translation is CASSRGQRQGGYTF.